This paragraph reports one T cell receptor (beta chain). Germline lookup yields CDR1 LGHDT and CDR2 YNNKEL (reference sequence). There are 14 residues in the CDR3. Trimming took off 0 bases at V and 5 bases at J, with 10 bases between the two ends. The record originates from a study of blood T cells in healthy people across ages. A J-beta primer mix and a sample-barcoded 5' primer were used in a second PCR of roughly 7 to 12 cycles. TCRdb ran MiXCR on the 5' RACE reads and lists one entry per CDR3 protein. The table includes 650,000 to 700,000 distinct CDR3 sequences, over 40% detected once. The gene calls are TRBV3-1 and TRBJ1-2; no clear D gene. The sequenced material came from blood. The source is a woman aged 80 or older in good health. CDR3 loop: CASSQDPGSYGYTF. For the CDR3, the DNA is TGTGCCAGCAGCCAAGACCCGGGCAGTTATGGCTACACCTTC.